The source of this T cell receptor beta chain is a study of beta chain features in type 1 diabetes. A sort by CD45RO/CCR7/CD25/CD127/CD95/CD27 yielded CD4+ naive, central memory, regulatory and stem cell-like memory cells. Findings and caveats of the study: TCRB CDR3 length was moderately but significantly reduced in all four CD4+ subsets of Type 1 diabetes patients.

As for this clone: Its antigen is currently unknown.

Every bit of the isolated RNA underwent reverse transcription, so sequencing read expressed TCRB transcripts. The protocol was immunoSEQ multiplex PCR, while the TCRdb copy is restricted to in-frame clones and leaves out a portion. The sample has hundreds of thousands of clones; approximately 11% are singletons. There are 14 residues in the CDR3. V lost 1 base to trimming and J lost 5 bases, with 11 bases between them. Germline V gives CDR1 MNHEY, CDR2 SMNVEV (reference sequence). Sequenced input: naive CD4+ T cells from blood. The source is a man between 25 and 39 years old with type 1 diabetes. The chain couples TRBV27 to TRBJ1-2; D call uncertain. This chain's CDR3 is CASSLYPLGYGYTF. The CDR3 coding sequence is TGTGCCAGCAGTTTATATCCTCTCGGGTATGGCTACACCTTC.